This is a list of T cell receptor beta chains from one sample in a study of shared clonotypes between healthy human individuals. Here immunoSEQ multiplex PCR was the method, and the copy in TCRdb shows in-frame clones only, minus some. The repertoire holds about 2 million clones, 85% to 95% seen once, with about 1.1% in the top ten. The sequenced material came from naive CD8+ T cells sorted from blood. The receptor set was obtained from a man between 18 and 29 years old in good health. The CDR3 runs from the conserved cysteine through the conserved F or W. Fields, in order: clone size, J gene, V gene, D gene, CDR3 protein, CDR3 DNA. D genes are given only for firm matches. Rows may omit the clone size; those that give it use once, few, many or a size class.

>.|TRBJ2-7|TRBV13|.
CASSIGNGYEQYF
TGTGCCAGCAGCATCGGAAACGGCTACGAGCAGTACTTC
>.|TRBJ1-4|TRBV11-2|.
CASSPGRTTNEKLFF
TGTGCCAGCAGCCCCGGTCGGACAACTAATGAAAAACTGTTTTTT
>.|TRBJ1-1|TRBV7-6|TRBD1
CASSPRTGLEAFF
TGTGCCAGCAGCCCGAGGACAGGGTTGGAAGCTTTCTTT
>.|TRBJ2-3|TRBV7-3|.
CASSSETDTQYF
TGTGCCAGCAGCTCTGAGACAGATACGCAGTATTTT
>.|TRBJ1-4|TRBV11-2|.
CASSPDSNEKLFF
TGTGCCAGCAGCCCCGACAGTAATGAAAAACTGTTTTTT
>few|TRBJ1-1|TRBV6-5|.
CASRPIGQTNTEAFF
TGTGCCAGCAGACCTATCGGACAGACGAACACTGAAGCTTTCTTT
>.|TRBJ2-7|TRBV15|.
CATSRVGVSYEQYF
TGTGCCACCAGCAGAGTGGGGGTCTCCTACGAGCAGTACTTC
>once|TRBJ1-2|TRBV14|.
CASSQAGGAYGYTF
TGTGCCAGCAGCCAAGCGGGGGGCGCATACGGCTACACCTTC
>.|TRBJ2-1|TRBV6-5|.
CASSYYRGGEQFF
TGTGCCAGCAGTTACTACAGGGGAGGTGAGCAGTTCTTC
>once|TRBJ1-6|TRBV19|.
CASTPRHPSPLHF
TGTGCCAGTACCCCCCGACACCCATCACCCCTCCACTTT
>.|TRBJ2-7|TRBV10-1|TRBD2
CASPKRGFYEQYF
TGCGCCAGTCCCAAGCGGGGCTTCTACGAGCAGTACTTC
>few|TRBJ2-5|TRBV5-6|.
CASSSDRLEETQYF
TGTGCCAGCAGCTCCGACAGGTTGGAGGAGACCCAGTACTTC
>.|TRBJ1-1|TRBV27|.
CASSLVSTFTEAFF
TGTGCCAGCAGTTTGGTCAGCACTTTTACTGAAGCTTTCTTT
>once|TRBJ2-7|TRBV7-9|TRBD1
CASSSGTDSSYEQHF
TGTGCCAGCAGCTCCGGGACAGACAGCTCCTACGAGCAGCACTTC
>.|TRBJ1-6|TRBV7-6|.
CASSRGVGGSYNSPLHF
TGTGCCAGCAGCCGAGGAGTAGGGGGCTCCTATAATTCACCCCTCCACTTT
>.|TRBJ2-4|TRBV10-3|TRBD2
CAISESLTQLAGGKNIQYF
TGTGCCATCAGTGAGTCCCTGACCCAACTAGCGGGGGGCAAAAACATTCAGTACTTC
>.|TRBJ1-4|TRBV5-1|TRBD1
CASSQLTGEAKLFF
TGCGCCAGCAGCCAACTAACAGGGGAGGCAAAACTGTTTTTT
>.|TRBJ2-3|TRBV10-2|TRBD2
CASSESNSGGLPHRDTQYF
TGCGCCAGCAGTGAGTCTAATAGCGGGGGCCTCCCCCACAGAGATACGCAGTATTTT
>.|TRBJ2-3|TRBV2|TRBD1
CASNRGQATDTQYF
TGTGCCAGCAATCGCGGACAGGCCACAGATACGCAGTATTTT
>.|TRBJ1-1|TRBV6-1|TRBD1
CASSDLWDRKSEAFF
TGTGCCAGCAGTGACCTTTGGGACAGGAAAAGTGAAGCTTTCTTT
>once|TRBJ2-1|TRBV4-3|TRBD2
CASSRLSGSPYNEQFF
TGCGCCAGCAGCCGACTTAGCGGGAGTCCCTACAATGAGCAGTTCTTC
>.|TRBJ2-7|TRBV14|.
CASSLASGPYEQYF
TGTGCCAGCAGCCTCGCCAGCGGCCCCTACGAGCAGTACTTC